Below are 4 T cell receptor beta chains sequenced from a single sample in a study of regulatory T cells in long-lasting Graves disease. For TCR beta, libraries came from iRepertoire HTBI primers and Arm-PCR of CDR3 regions. TCRdb used MiXCR to reprocess the multiplex PCR reads, holding one entry per CDR3 protein. The sample shows 500,000 or so distinct CDR3 sequences, about a sixth of them seen only once. This sample's time point: newly diagnosed GD, antithyroid drugs for less than 3 months. The TCR library was prepared using RNA isolated from PBMCs. These data were also reused for a study on T cells in Graves' hyperthyroidism and ophthalmopathy.

Source: peripheral blood mononuclear cells (PBMCs), taken at new diagnosis, from a patient treated with antithyroid drugs. The receptors come from a middle-aged man with Graves disease.

Only a few counts were recorded for this clonotype. The rearrangement links TRBV7-9 to TRBJ2-2; D is uncertain. The CDR3 is 15 amino acids. CDR1 is SEHNR and CDR2 is FQNEAQ in the germline V gene (reference sequence). Trimming removed 5 bases at V and 5 bases at J, with 15 bases between. CDR3 residues: CASSLSSGVTGELFF. DNA for the CDR3: TGTGCCAGCAGCCTTAGTTCCGGAGTAACCGGGGAGCTGTTTTTT. The variable domain in full, with the rest retrieved from reference TRBV7-9 and TRBJ2-2, is DTGVSQNPRHKITKRGQNVTFRCDPISEHNRLYWYRQTLGQGPEFLTYFQNEAQLEKSRLLSDRFSAERPKGSFSTLEIQRTEQGDSAMYLCASSLSSGVTGELFFGEGSRLTVL.

The rearrangement uses TRBV9 and TRBJ2-3; D remains ambiguous. The CDR3 runs 13 residues. V lost 3 bases, J lost 4 bases, and 9 bases lay in between. Looked up from germline, CDR1 is SGDLS and CDR2 is YYNGEE. The chain's CDR3 is CASSEAVADTQYF. The CDR3 nucleotides read TGTGCCAGCAGCGAAGCAGTGGCAGATACGCAGTATTTT.

This clonotype was detected once. This sequence is one base from a far larger clone and is likely a read error. The chain combines TRBV28 with TRBJ2-1; 9 bases are shared with TRBD2. V was clipped by 6 bases and J by 10 bases; unmatched bases: 13. The CDR3 has 15 residues. CDR1 MDHEN and CDR2 SYDVKM come from the germline V gene. The CDR3 region has the DNA TGTGCCAGCAGCCCAGGCGGGACTAGCTCGAACGAGCAGTTCTTC. This gives the protein CASSPGGTSSNEQFF.

The chain recombines TRBV27 with TRBJ2-7, with 9 bases lining up with TRBD1. The length of the CDR3 is 15 residues. The germline gives CDR1 MNHEY, CDR2 SMNVEV (reference sequence). Trimming took 4 bases from V and 0 from J; bases not matched to a gene: 4. As DNA, the CDR3 is TGTGCCAGCAGTTCCCGGGACAGGGTCTCCTACGAGCAGTACTTC. This encodes CASSSRDRVSYEQYF.